This is a list of T cell receptor beta chains from one sample in a study of early T cells in non-severe SARS-CoV-2 infection. In TCRdb, the 5' RACE reads were re-called with MiXCR into one record per CDR3 protein. The table lists around 84,000 distinct CDR3 sequences, approximately 15% of them singletons. The specimen was whole blood. The origin of the receptors is an adult who was a healthcare worker with PCR-confirmed SARS-CoV-2 infection or an uninfected control (not recorded which). CDR3s include the opening cysteine and the closing phenylalanine or tryptophan. D genes are given only for firm matches. Clone size, where shown, is once, few, many, or a class for clones that have expanded.

D,J,V,size,CDR3,DNA
-,TRBJ1-3,TRBV28,few,CASRGRTVFGNTIYF,TGTGCCAGCAGGGGACGGACAGTATTCGGAAACACCATATATTTT
-,TRBJ2-5,TRBV7-9,-,CASSLVGSPSQETQYF,TGTGCCAGCAGCTTAGTGGGGTCCCCCTCTCAAGAGACCCAGTACTTC
TRBD1,TRBJ1-1,TRBV12-3/TRBV12-4,-,CASSLGAGGVTEAFF,TGTGCCAGCAGTTTAGGTGCAGGGGGCGTCACTGAAGCTTTCTTT
-,TRBJ1-5,TRBV20-1,few,CSALDTFNQPQHF,TGCAGTGCCCTAGACACTTTCAATCAGCCCCAGCATTTT
-,TRBJ1-1,TRBV29-1,-,CNSRNTEAFF,TGCAACAGTCGTAACACTGAAGCTTTCTTT
-,TRBJ2-3,TRBV29-1,few,CSVEPGAGATQYF,TGCAGCGTTGAACCAGGGGCGGGCGCTACGCAGTATTTT
TRBD2,TRBJ2-1,TRBV12-3/TRBV12-4,many,CASRGTSGNNEQFF,TGTGCCAGCAGGGGGACTAGCGGAAACAATGAGCAGTTCTTC
-,TRBJ2-2,TRBV27,few,CASSPRESRYTGELFF,TGTGCCAGCAGCCCACGGGAGAGTCGGTACACCGGGGAGCTGTTTTTT
-,TRBJ1-2,TRBV7-8,-,CASSFSQVQGFHGYTF,TGTGCCAGCAGCTTCTCGCAGGTTCAGGGTTTTCATGGCTACACCTTC
TRBD1,TRBJ2-7,TRBV24-1,few,CATGYRGPEQYF,TGTGCCACCGGATACAGGGGGCCCGAGCAGTACTTC